The TCR beta chain described here comes from a study of cytomegalovirus exposure and HLA in healthy donors. Regarding the study as a whole: When analyzed later, the rates of TCR association showed variation by HLA locus, with DRB1 the most and HLA-C the fewest.

This clone was found a few times. Its antigen is currently unknown. It was with 60 Vbeta and 13 Jbeta primers that the PCR ran. The assay was immunoSEQ multiplex PCR, and TCRdb's table has in-frame clones only and misses some. The sample holds 45,000 to 60,000 clones, about 70% seen once. The clonotype comes from a man younger than 40 in good health and CMV-seronegative. The sequencing input was PBMCs.

The CDR3 sequence is CASSQSYSGEDTGELFF. For the CDR3, the DNA is TGCGCCAGCAGCCAATCATATTCTGGGGAGGACACCGGGGAGCTGTTTTTT. This sequence joins TRBV4-1 and TRBJ2-2; possibly TRBD2 for D (6 bases). CDR3 size: 17 residues. Deletions cut 2 bases from V and 3 bases from J, with 16 bases between. CDR1 MGHRA and CDR2 YSYEKL come from the germline V gene.